The 32 T cell receptor beta chains listed next were all sequenced from one sample in a study of T cell responses to AZD1222 COVID-19 vaccine. Generated by immunoSEQ multiplex PCR, the TCRdb table keeps only in-frame clones and is missing some. The repertoire holds some 150,000 clones, with about 92% as singletons. This material consisted of peripheral blood, taken on day 0 of MenACWY control vaccination. These receptors were taken from an adult in good health.

This chain joins TRBV2 and TRBJ1-4; 7 nucleotides line up with TRBD1. Germline V lookup: CDR1 SNHLY, CDR2 FYNNEI. The V segment lost 6 bases and the J segment 8 bases; nucleotides outside the gene matches: 6. The length of the CDR3 is 13 residues. The CDR3 loop reads CASRQGSWEKLFF. CDR3 in DNA: TGTGCCAGCAGACAGGGGTCTTGGGAAAAACTGTTTTTT.

This clone was seen only once. The rearrangement links TRBV28 to TRBJ1-1; D is ambiguous. This CDR3 region has 16 residues. Germline assignment: CDR1 MDHEN and CDR2 SYDVKM. V shed 8 bases and J shed 0 bases, with 19 bases lying between them. The CDR3 nucleotides read TGTGCCAGCGGATCTTTAGGCCGCGGGATGAACACTGAAGCTTTCTTT. Translation: CASGSLGRGMNTEAFF.

The chain employs TRBV5-1 and TRBJ1-1; D is undetermined. Germline-derived CDR1 and CDR2 are SGHRS and YFSETQ. The CDR3 is made up of 13 amino acids. The ends were cut back, 4 bases at V and 2 bases at J, with 9 bases in the middle. CDR3 amino acids: CASSGDLNTEAFF. In nucleotides, the CDR3 is TGCGCCAGCAGCGGAGACCTCAACACTGAAGCTTTCTTT. Variable domain in full (rest from reference TRBV5-1 and TRBJ1-1): KAGVTQTPRYLIKTRGQQVTLSCSPISGHRSVSWYQQTPGQGLQFLFEYFSETQRNKGNFPGRFSGRQFSNSRSEMNVSTLELGDSALYLCASSGDLNTEAFFGQGTRLTVV.

V is TRBV30 and J is TRBJ2-5, with 11 bases aligning to TRBD2. Trimming removed 5 bases from V and 5 bases from J; junction bases left unmatched: 10. The germline V gene has CDR1 GTSNPN and CDR2 SVGIG (reference sequence). This CDR3 contains 15 residues. The CDR3 protein is CAWDTSGSSWETQYF. The CDR3 nucleotides are TGTGCCTGGGATACTAGCGGGAGCTCTTGGGAGACCCAGTACTTC.

This chain uses TRBV2 with TRBJ2-7, with D possibly TRBD1 on 6 matching bases. The CDR3 is 15 amino acids. The V gene lost 5 bases and the J gene lost 0 bases, with 14 bases spanning the gap. Germline lookup yields CDR1 SNHLY and CDR2 FYNNEI. CDR3 sequence: CASSTTGPNSYEQYF. The CDR3 nucleotides are TGTGCCAGCAGTACGACAGGCCCAAACTCCTACGAGCAGTACTTC.

The J gene is TRBJ1-1, the V gene TRBV9; 7 positions match TRBD1. CDR3 size: 14 residues. Per germline, CDR1 SGDLS and CDR2 YYNGEE. V dropped 1 base and J dropped 5; count of bases not matched to a gene: 5. The CDR3 loop reads CASSVQGGDTEAFF. The DNA for the CDR3 is TGTGCCAGCAGCGTACAGGGGGGAGATACTGAAGCTTTCTTT.

This clone appeared a single time. The chain recombines TRBV28 with TRBJ2-3; D uncertain. The V end lost 2 bases, the J end lost 4 bases, and 7 bases lay between the germline ends. The CDR3 length is 13 residues. Germline CDR1 reads MDHEN; CDR2 reads SYDVKM. The CDR3 coding sequence is TGTGCCAGCAGTTTACGGACGCCAGATACGCAGTATTTT. It translates to CASSLRTPDTQYF.

This chain joins TRBV4-2 and TRBJ2-1; 8 bases match TRBD2. The CDR3 runs 15 residues. With 1 base clipped from V and 5 bases from J, the junction kept 4 bases outside the gene matches. CDR1 LGHNA and CDR2 YNFKEQ come from the germline V gene. CDR3 sequence reads: CASSQVTSGDNEQFF. The CDR3 bases are TGTGCCAGCAGCCAAGTCACTAGCGGAGACAATGAGCAGTTCTTC.

This clone was recorded once. The rearrangement uses TRBV19 and TRBJ1-4, with a weak D call TRBD1 (5 bases). This CDR3 is 14 amino acids long. Looked up from germline, CDR1 is LNHDA and CDR2 is SQIVND (reference sequence). V was trimmed by 1 base and J by 3 bases, leaving 6 bases between them. The CDR3 DNA is TGTGCCAGTAGTATAGGACAGCCTAATGAAAAACTGTTTTTT. It codes for CASSIGQPNEKLFF.

This chain links TRBV5-1 with TRBJ2-1; 8 positions agree with TRBD2. The V segment lost 3 bases and the J segment 0 bases; nucleotides outside the gene matches: 8. The length of the CDR3 is 17 residues. The germline V gene encodes CDR1 SGHRS and CDR2 YFSETQ. The CDR3 DNA is TGCGCCAGCAGCTGGATGTTAGCGGGGAGCTCCTACAATGAGCAGTTCTTC. It translates to CASSWMLAGSSYNEQFF.

The CDR3 sequence is CATSRDFGEQYF. The DNA of the CDR3 is TGTGCCACCAGCAGAGATTTTGGCGAGCAGTACTTC. The chain employs TRBV15 and TRBJ2-7; unclear D gene. This CDR3 is built from 12 residues. V was cut by 0 bases and J by 6 bases, with 6 bases left in between. Germline assignment: CDR1 LNHNV and CDR2 YYDKDF (reference sequence).

This chain joins TRBV6-5 and TRBJ1-1; 10 positions match TRBD1. Looked up from germline, CDR1 is MNHEY and CDR2 is SVGAGI. This CDR3 is built from 15 residues. After removal of 5 bases from V and 5 bases from J, the junction contained 8 bases not matched to a gene. The CDR3 loop is CASSNDRGRKTEAFF. CDR3 nucleotide sequence: TGTGCCAGCAGTAACGACAGGGGGCGGAAAACTGAAGCTTTCTTT.

The rearrangement joins TRBV28 to TRBJ1-5; D is perhaps TRBD1 (5 bases). The V gene lost 2 bases and the J gene lost 6 bases, with 14 bases spanning the gap. CDR3 length: 15 residues. In germline, CDR1 is MDHEN, CDR2 SYDVKM. DNA for the CDR3: TGTGCCAGCAGTTTAAGGGACGGAGGTTTTCAGCCCCAGCATTTT. Translation gives CASSLRDGGFQPQHF.

This clone appeared a single time. The chain combines TRBV6-1 with TRBJ1-4; no firm D call. Germline CDR1 reads MNHNS; CDR2 reads SASEGT. This CDR3 has 10 residues. The germline V and J ends were trimmed by 3 bases and 13 bases, with 6 bases remaining between them. CDR3 nucleotide sequence: TGTGCCAGCAGTGATTATATACTGTTTTTT. Its translation is CASSDYILFF.

This clone was observed a few times. This sequence joins TRBV7-2 and TRBJ1-1; D gene uncertain. Trimming took off 1 base at V and 4 bases at J, with 10 bases between the two ends. Per the germline V gene, CDR1 is SGHTA and CDR2 is FQGNSA. The CDR3 is 14 residues long. The CDR3 spells CASSLVGRITEAFF. Here the CDR3 DNA reads TGTGCCAGCAGCTTAGTCGGCAGGATCACTGAAGCTTTCTTT.

The chain combines TRBV27 with TRBJ2-1; D is undetermined. The germline V and J ends were trimmed by 5 bases and 4 bases, with 15 bases remaining between them. This CDR3 has 15 amino acids. The germline V gene encodes CDR1 MNHEY and CDR2 SMNVEV (reference sequence). The CDR3 sequence: CASSPLTDGYNEQFF. CDR3 bases: TGTGCCAGCAGTCCGTTAACCGATGGGTACAATGAGCAGTTCTTC.

This chain uses TRBV2 with TRBJ1-1, with TRBD1 identical over 8 bases. The trim removed 6 bases at V and 3 bases at J, leaving 3 bases unmatched. The CDR3 has 13 residues. Germline V gives CDR1 SNHLY, CDR2 FYNNEI. CDR3 bases: TGTGCCAGCAGAAAGGACAGGGACACTGAAGCTTTCTTT. Protein product: CASRKDRDTEAFF.

The chain is built from TRBV5-1 and TRBJ1-2; 11 bases fit TRBD1. Trimming took 4 bases from V and 5 from J; bases not matched to a gene: 7. This CDR3 contains 15 residues. The germline gives CDR1 SGHRS, CDR2 YFSETQ. For the CDR3, the DNA is TGCGCCAGCAGCGCCGGACAGGGGGCAGGGTATGGCTACACCTTC. As protein: CASSAGQGAGYGYTF.

The J gene is TRBJ2-2, the V gene TRBV7-8; a possible D gene is TRBD2 (5 bases). This CDR3 comprises 15 residues. Trimming stripped 5 bases from V and 1 base from J, with 11 bases between. Germline CDR1 is SGHVS and CDR2 is FQNEAQ. The CDR3 protein is CASSRTYGNTGELFF. The CDR3 bases are TGTGCCAGCAGCCGGACTTACGGGAACACCGGGGAGCTGTTTTTT.

The chain recombines TRBV7-2 with TRBJ1-6; D is undetermined. Germline V gene data show CDR1 as SGHTA and CDR2 as FQGNSA. CDR3 length: 15 residues. V was shortened by 0 bases and J by 7 bases, with 10 bases between the two germline ends. This chain's CDR3 is CASSLAHAGNSPLHF. The CDR3 coding sequence is TGTGCCAGCAGCTTAGCGCACGCGGGAAATTCACCCCTCCACTTT.

V and J are TRBV6-1 and TRBJ2-7; D is unclear. Germline CDR1 is MNHNS and CDR2 is SASEGT. V dropped 2 bases and J dropped 2 bases, with 10 bases sitting between them. CDR3 length: 14 residues. CDR3 DNA sequence: TGTGCCAGCAGTGAACCACCGCCCCCCTACGAGCAGTACTTC. Translation: CASSEPPPPYEQYF.

V gene TRBV6-5 combines with J gene TRBJ2-7; D unclear. The CDR3 extends over 14 amino acids. Looked up from germline, CDR1 is MNHEY and CDR2 is SVGAGI. V dropped 4 bases and J dropped 1 base, with 11 bases sitting between them. CDR3 amino acids: CASSFKSGSYEQYF. The CDR3, as DNA: TGTGCCAGCAGTTTCAAGAGTGGTTCCTACGAGCAGTACTTC.

The chain has TRBV5-1 and TRBJ1-4, with no clear D. V shed 1 base and J shed 0 bases, with 13 bases lying between them. Germline CDR1 is SGHRS and CDR2 is YFSETQ. The CDR3 has 17 amino acids. CDR3 protein: CASSLFGAPATNEKLFF. In DNA form, the CDR3 reads TGCGCCAGCAGCTTGTTTGGAGCCCCTGCAACTAATGAAAAACTGTTTTTT.

The V and J genes are TRBV5-1 and TRBJ2-2; a weak D match, TRBD1 (5 bases). CDR1 is SGHRS, CDR2 YFSETQ, per germline. The V and J ends lost 1 base and 5 bases respectively, with 12 bases between them. CDR3 length: 15 residues. CDR3 nucleotides: TGCGCCAGCAGCTTGTCCCTAGGGGAAACCGGGGAGCTGTTTTTT. Residues: CASSLSLGETGELFF.

The chain couples TRBV6-5 to TRBJ1-1, with D uncertain. Germline loops: CDR1 MNHEY, CDR2 SVGAGI. The CDR3 totals 15 residues. Trimming shortened V by 6 bases and J by 1 base, and 15 bases separated the two germline ends. The CDR3 loop reads CASRAGHSANTEAFF. For the CDR3, the DNA is TGTGCCAGCAGAGCGGGCCACTCGGCGAACACTGAAGCTTTCTTT.

The rearrangement links TRBV3-1 (or the pseudogene TRBV3-2) to TRBJ1-2, with D uncertain. V shed 4 bases and J shed 3 bases, with 15 bases lying between them. Germline lookup yields CDR1 LGHDT and CDR2 YNNKEL (reference sequence). CDR3 length equals 15 residues. This chain's CDR3 is CASSPFPTRDYGYTF. The CDR3 nucleotides are TGTGCCAGCAGCCCTTTCCCCACGAGGGACTATGGCTACACCTTC.

The chain combines TRBV13 with TRBJ2-7; D remains unclear. V gave up 0 bases and J gave up 3 bases, with 3 bases separating them. The germline CDR1 and CDR2 sequences are PRHDT and FYEKMQ (reference sequence). The CDR3 has 12 amino acids. CDR3 loop: CASSLGNYEQYF. The CDR3 DNA reads TGTGCCAGCAGCTTAGGGAACTACGAGCAGTACTTC. The full variable domain, completed using reference TRBV13 and TRBJ2-7, is AAGVIQSPRHLIKEKRETATLKCYPIPRHDTVYWYQQGPGQDPQFLISFYEKMQSDKGSIPDRFSAQQFSDYHSELNMSSLELGDSALYFCASSLGNYEQYFGPGTRLTVT.

The gene calls are TRBV2 and TRBJ1-2; a possible D gene is TRBD1 (6 bases). Per germline, CDR1 SNHLY and CDR2 FYNNEI. CDR3 length: 14 amino acids. V dropped 6 bases and J dropped 1 base, with 12 bases sitting between them. The CDR3 here is CASSIQGINYGYTF. The DNA of the CDR3 is TGTGCCAGCAGCATACAGGGCATTAACTATGGCTACACCTTC.

The V and J genes are TRBV24-1 and TRBJ2-1; 10 nucleotides align to TRBD1. The CDR3 consists of 14 residues. J was trimmed by 8 bases and V by 4 bases; bases with no gene match: 4. The germline V gene encodes CDR1 KGHDR and CDR2 SFDVKD. CDR3 nucleotide sequence: TGTGCCACCAGTGAGACAGGGGGCCTCGATGAGCAGTTCTTC. It yields the protein CATSETGGLDEQFF.

This chain uses TRBV5-1 with TRBJ2-1, with 13 bases fitting TRBD2. CDR3 size: 15 residues. The germline V gene encodes CDR1 SGHRS and CDR2 YFSETQ. After removal of 4 bases from V and 8 bases from J, the junction contained 6 bases not matched to a gene. The CDR3 DNA sequence: TGCGCCAGCAGCGCGGACGGGACTAGCGGGGATGAGCAGTTCTTC. This encodes CASSADGTSGDEQFF.

The rearrangement joins TRBV28 to TRBJ1-3; D unresolved. Looked up from germline, CDR1 is MDHEN and CDR2 is SYDVKM. The V gene lost 6 bases and the J gene lost 0 bases, with 6 bases spanning the gap. This CDR3 spans 13 amino acids. DNA of the CDR3: TGTGCCAGCAGAATGAGCTCTGGAAACACCATATATTTT. It codes for CASRMSSGNTIYF.

This chain links TRBV28 with TRBJ1-1; 10 bases match TRBD1. CDR3 length: 14 residues. Losses at the gene ends were 10 bases for V and 8 bases for J; bases not matched to a gene: 13. From germline, CDR1 is MDHEN and CDR2 SYDVKM. The CDR3 loop is CATWERTGGLEAFF. CDR3 nucleotide sequence: TGTGCCACTTGGGAGAGGACAGGGGGGTTAGAAGCTTTCTTT.